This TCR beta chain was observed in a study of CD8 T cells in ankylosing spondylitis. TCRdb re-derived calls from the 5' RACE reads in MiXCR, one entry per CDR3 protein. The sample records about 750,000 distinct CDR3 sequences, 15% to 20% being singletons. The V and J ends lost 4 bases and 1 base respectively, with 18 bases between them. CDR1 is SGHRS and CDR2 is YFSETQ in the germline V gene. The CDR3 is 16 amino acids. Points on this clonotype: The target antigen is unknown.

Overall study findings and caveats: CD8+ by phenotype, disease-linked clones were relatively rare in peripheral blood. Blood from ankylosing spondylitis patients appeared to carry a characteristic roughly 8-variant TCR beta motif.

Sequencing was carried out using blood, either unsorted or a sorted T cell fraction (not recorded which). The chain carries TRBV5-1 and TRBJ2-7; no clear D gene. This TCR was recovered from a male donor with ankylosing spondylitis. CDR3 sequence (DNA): TGCGCCAGCAGCCAAAGTCCTGGGGTTTTGTCCTACGAGCAGTACTTC. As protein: CASSQSPGVLSYEQYF. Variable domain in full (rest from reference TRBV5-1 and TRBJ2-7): KAGVTQTPRYLIKTRGQQVTLSCSPISGHRSVSWYQQTPGQGLQFLFEYFSETQRNKGNFPGRFSGRQFSNSRSEMNVSTLELGDSALYLCASSQSPGVLSYEQYFGPGTRLTVT.